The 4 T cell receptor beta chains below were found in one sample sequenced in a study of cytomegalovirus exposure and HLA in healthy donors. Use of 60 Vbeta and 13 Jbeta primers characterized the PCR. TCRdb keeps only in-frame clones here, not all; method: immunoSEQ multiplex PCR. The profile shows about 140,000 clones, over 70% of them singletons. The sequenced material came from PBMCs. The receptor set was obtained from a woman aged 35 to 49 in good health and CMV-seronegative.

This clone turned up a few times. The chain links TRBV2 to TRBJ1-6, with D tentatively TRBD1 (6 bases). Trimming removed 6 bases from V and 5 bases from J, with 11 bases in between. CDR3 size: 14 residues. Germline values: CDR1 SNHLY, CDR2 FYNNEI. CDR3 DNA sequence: TGTGCCAGCAGGGATACAGGGAATAATTCACCCCTCCACTTT. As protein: CASRDTGNNSPLHF.

The CDR3 DNA sequence: TGTGCCAGCAGTCCAGTGGACATTTGTGGCTACACCTTC. It translates to CASSPVDICGYTF. This chain joins TRBV6-1 and TRBJ1-2, with D possibly being TRBD1 (5 bases). Trimming took off 5 bases at V and 7 bases at J, with 14 bases between the two ends. The V gene's germline CDR1 is MNHNS and CDR2 SASEGT. The length of the CDR3 is 13 residues.

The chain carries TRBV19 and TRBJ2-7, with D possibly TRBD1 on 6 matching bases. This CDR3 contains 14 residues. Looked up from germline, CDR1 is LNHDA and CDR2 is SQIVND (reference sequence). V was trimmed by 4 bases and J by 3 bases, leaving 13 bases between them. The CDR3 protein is CASSKNRQVYEQYF. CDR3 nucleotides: TGTGCCAGTAGTAAAAACCGACAGGTCTACGAGCAGTACTTC. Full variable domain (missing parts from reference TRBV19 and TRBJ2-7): DGGITQSPKYLFRKEGQNVTLSCEQNLNHDAMYWYRQDPGQGLRLIYYSQIVNDFQKGDIAEGYSVSREKKESFPLTVTSAQKNPTAFYLCASSKNRQVYEQYFGPGTRLTVT.

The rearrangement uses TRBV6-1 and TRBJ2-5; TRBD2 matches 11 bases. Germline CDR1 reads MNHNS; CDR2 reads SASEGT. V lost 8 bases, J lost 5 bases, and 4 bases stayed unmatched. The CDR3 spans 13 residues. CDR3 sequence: CASVAGGYETQYF. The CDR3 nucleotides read TGTGCCAGCGTAGCGGGGGGGTATGAGACCCAGTACTTC.